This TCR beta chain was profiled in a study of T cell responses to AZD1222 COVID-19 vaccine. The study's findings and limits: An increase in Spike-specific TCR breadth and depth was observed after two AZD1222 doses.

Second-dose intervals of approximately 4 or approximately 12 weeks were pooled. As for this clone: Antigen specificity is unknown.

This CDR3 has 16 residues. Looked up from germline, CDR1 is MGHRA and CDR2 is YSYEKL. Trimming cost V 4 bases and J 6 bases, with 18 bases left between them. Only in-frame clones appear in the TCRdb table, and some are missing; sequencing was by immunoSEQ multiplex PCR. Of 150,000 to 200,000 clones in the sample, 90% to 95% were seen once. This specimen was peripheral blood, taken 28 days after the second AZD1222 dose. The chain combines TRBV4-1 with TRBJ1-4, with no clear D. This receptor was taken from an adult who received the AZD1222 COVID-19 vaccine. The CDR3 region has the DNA TGCGCCAGCAGCCGGGGTGGGTATATACGGGATGAAAAACTGTTTTTT. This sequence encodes CASSRGGYIRDEKLFF.